The sample holds one count of the clone carrying this T cell receptor (beta chain). Its specificity is unknown. Trimming shortened V by 4 bases and J by 3 bases, and 16 bases separated the two germline ends. Germline V gene sequence: CDR1 SGHRS, CDR2 YFSETQ. The CDR3 is made up of 15 amino acids. These data are taken from a study of cytotoxic CD8 clonotypes in ibrutinib-treated CLL. Across the study: The response samples were taken once patients had been treated for a median of about 12 months, range 6 to 36.

Study outcomes and limitations: The clonality rise at ibrutinib response reflected private clonotype expansion. Baseline levels of clonality went above those of age-matched healthy donors and moved with circulating CD8+ T-cell counts.

TCRdb's copy holds only in-frame clones and misses some; the assay was immunoSEQ multiplex PCR. The data hold 200,000 to 250,000 clones, with around 75% observed a single time. V usage is TRBV5-1 and J usage is TRBJ1-1; unclear D gene. The sequenced sample was PBMCs, obtained after 12 months of ibrutinib treatment. The TCR was taken from a human donor with chronic lymphocytic leukemia. The CDR3 bases are TGCGCCAGCAGCCCCGTTAGGAATCGCCACACTGAAGCTTTCTTT. Protein: CASSPVRNRHTEAFF.